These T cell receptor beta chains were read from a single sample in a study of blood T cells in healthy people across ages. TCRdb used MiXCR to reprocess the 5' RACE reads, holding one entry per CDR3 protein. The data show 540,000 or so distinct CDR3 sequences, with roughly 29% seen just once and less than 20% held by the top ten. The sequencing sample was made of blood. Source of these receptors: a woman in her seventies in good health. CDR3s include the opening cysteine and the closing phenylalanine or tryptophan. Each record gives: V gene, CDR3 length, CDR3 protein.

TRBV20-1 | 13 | CSAEKGMDYGYTF
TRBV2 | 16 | CASSSPGGGSNQPQHF
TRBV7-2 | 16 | CASSLANSGGGEPQHF
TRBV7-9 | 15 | CASSLDLMGAEKLFF
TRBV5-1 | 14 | CASSLAEPSSGYTF
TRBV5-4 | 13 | CASSLEGQTEAFF
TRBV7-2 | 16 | CASSSGGVGAKNIQYF
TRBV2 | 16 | CASSEWGAHPDYGQYF
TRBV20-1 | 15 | CSAQAGQMRTDTQYF
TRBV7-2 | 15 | CASSSGTSGDNEQFF
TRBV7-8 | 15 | CASSLAGLPQETQYF
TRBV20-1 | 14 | CSARVQSGANVLTF
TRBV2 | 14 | CASSASGGFNTIYF
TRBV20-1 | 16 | CSARVGELSSTDTQYF
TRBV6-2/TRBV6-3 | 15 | CASSKRGLGHIEQYF
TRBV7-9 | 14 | CASSLYEGFYEAFF
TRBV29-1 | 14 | CSVAWGGSGYEQYF
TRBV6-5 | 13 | CASSHPGGSEQFF
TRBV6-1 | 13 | CASSEVGGTEAFF
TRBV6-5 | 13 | CASSTGGADGYTF
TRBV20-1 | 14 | CRPHPPQEGYGYTF
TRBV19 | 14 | CASSEWPPWYGYTF
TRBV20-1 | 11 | CSATQGVELFF
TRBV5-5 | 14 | CASNNGPAKNIQYF
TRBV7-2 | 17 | CASSPLPGQGATGELFF
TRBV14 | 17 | CASSQVIGDSFGEKLFF
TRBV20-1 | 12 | CSARGSRAINTF
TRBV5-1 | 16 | CASRISPGGGSDTQYF
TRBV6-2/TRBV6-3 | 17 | CASSYSSRGRMNTEAFF
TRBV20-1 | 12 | CSANRGRETQYF
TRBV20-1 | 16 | CSARGWGGATNEKLFF
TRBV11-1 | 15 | CASKSQNGGTDTQYF
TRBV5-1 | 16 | CASSKQGDSSYNEQFF
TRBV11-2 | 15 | CASSFRAQPSYEQYF
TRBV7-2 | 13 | CASSLRMGTEAFF
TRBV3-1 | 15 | CASSQGGRSYNEQFF
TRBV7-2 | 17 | CASSLWLAQPGGETQYF
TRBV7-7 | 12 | CASSLNGETQYF
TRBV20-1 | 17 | CSARDLRREWGRDTQYF
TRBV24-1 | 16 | CATSDGQALGAGEAFF
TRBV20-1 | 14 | CSAPKPGVNQPQHF
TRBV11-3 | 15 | CASSLDLGVNSPLHF
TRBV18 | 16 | CASSPRWTGNNYGYTF
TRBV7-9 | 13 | CAGSLVNPGEQYF
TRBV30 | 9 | CAWGEGYTF
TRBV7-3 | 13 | CASSLTRDSEQFF
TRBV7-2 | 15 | CASSLLAGAYNEQFF
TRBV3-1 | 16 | CASSPRKGLSYNERFF
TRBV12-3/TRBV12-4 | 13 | CASSYRSQETQYF
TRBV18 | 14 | CASSPVNSNQPQHF
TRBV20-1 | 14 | CSARGPGSGETQYF
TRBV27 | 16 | CASSPRQGRGNTEAFF
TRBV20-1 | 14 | CSASRDGSNQPQHF
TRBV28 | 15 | CASLGGLKWTGELFF
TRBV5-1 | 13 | CASSLDRESEQFF